The 27 T cell receptor beta chains below come from one sample, sequenced in a study of T cell clonotyping in hematopoietic cell transplantation. Profiling relied on immunoSEQ multiplex PCR, and the TCRdb table lists in-frame clones only, not all of them. In the table there are fewer than 9,500 clones, about 80% of which are singletons. Specimen: PBMCs, collected at the time of graft-versus-host disease after allogeneic stem cell transplant. These receptors all come from a male patient aged 55 to 70 who had an allogeneic stem cell transplant from an unrelated donor, so the T cells may come from the graft donor. Some clones in this sample may be carry-over from other donors' samples.

This chain joins TRBV6-5 and TRBJ2-5; D tentatively reads TRBD1 or TRBD2 (5 bases each). The CDR3 contains 14 residues. V lost 1 base, J lost 1 base, and 7 bases lay in between. CDR1 is MNHEY, CDR2 SVGAGI, per germline. DNA of the CDR3: TGTGCCAGCAGTTACTTTGGGGGCCAAGAGACCCAGTACTTC. Translating it yields CASSYFGGQETQYF.

This clone is labeled as medium-sized. The chain has TRBV2 and TRBJ1-1; D remains unclear. Trimming shortened V by 2 bases and J by 1 base, and 11 bases separated the two germline ends. Germline CDR1 is SNHLY and CDR2 is FYNNEI. The CDR3 loop spans 15 amino acids. CDR3 loop: CASSEWANGNTEAFF. DNA of the CDR3: TGTGCCAGCAGTGAATGGGCCAACGGGAACACTGAAGCTTTCTTT.

The chain uses TRBV2 and TRBJ1-1, with a possible D match to TRBD1 (6 bases). The germline V and J ends were trimmed by 6 bases and 3 bases, with 8 bases remaining between them. The CDR3 sequence is 12 residues long. Per germline, CDR1 SNHLY and CDR2 FYNNEI. This chain's CDR3 is CASRRGDTEAFF. In nucleotides, the CDR3 is TGTGCCAGCAGAAGGGGGGACACTGAAGCTTTCTTT.

The V call is TRBV29-1, the J call TRBJ1-1; D is perhaps TRBD1 (5 bases). Germline V lookup: CDR1 SQVTM, CDR2 ANQGSEA. The CDR3 has 14 amino acids. The V end lost 6 bases, the J end lost 1 base, and 15 bases lay between the germline ends. The CDR3, as DNA: TGCAGCGTCGGACTAACAGGATCGAACACTGAAGCTTTCTTT. Amino acids: CSVGLTGSNTEAFF.

The CDR3 loop is CATNRGAGANTGELFF. The CDR3 DNA follows: TGTGCCACCAACCGGGGGGCGGGGGCCAACACCGGGGAGCTGTTTTTT. The chain carries TRBV7-2 and TRBJ2-2, with D perhaps TRBD2 (7 bases). V was trimmed by 10 bases and J by 2 bases, leaving 20 bases between them. This CDR3 is built from 16 residues. CDR1 SGHTA and CDR2 FQGNSA come from the germline V gene. Full variable domain (remainder filled in from reference TRBV7-2 and TRBJ2-2): GAGVSQSPSNKVTEKGKDVELRCDPISGHTALYWYRQSLGQGLEFLIYFQGNSAPDKSGLPSDRFSAERTGGSVSTLTIQRTQQEDSAVYLCATNRGAGANTGELFFGEGSRLTVL.

This sequence joins TRBV4-3 and TRBJ2-3; the match to TRBD1 covers 7 bases. With V trimmed by 0 bases and J by 0 bases, 6 bases remained unmatched. CDR3 size: 17 residues. Germline CDR1 reads LGHNA; CDR2 reads YSLEER. CDR3 in DNA: TGCGCCAGCAGCCAAGATTTAGGGGGCCTGAGCACAGATACGCAGTATTTT. Translated: CASSQDLGGLSTDTQYF.

The chain is built from TRBV7-1 and TRBJ1-5; perhaps TRBD1 as D (6 bases). TRBV7-1 qualifies as an ORF whose function is uncertain. V was trimmed by 4 bases and J by 6 bases, leaving 10 bases between them. The CDR3 has 13 amino acids. The CDR3 DNA is TGTGCCAGCAGCTTAGGGGGGATTCAGCCCCAGCATTTT. Protein: CASSLGGIQPQHF.

Comments on this clone: The junction shows a germline mismatch at one end, possibly a read error. This chain uses TRBV29-1 with TRBJ1-2; D is unresolved. Germline-derived CDR1 and CDR2 are SQVTM and ANQGSEA. The CDR3 sequence is 14 residues long. The CDR3, as DNA: TGCAGCGCTTCCCTCGGTACTGGCCACTACGGCTACACCTTC. Residues: CSASLGTGHYGYTF.

The gene calls are TRBV7-6 and TRBJ1-3; D gene ambiguous. This CDR3 spans 14 amino acids. Germline V gene data show CDR1 as SGHVS and CDR2 as FNYEAQ. Trimming took 1 base from V and 1 from J, leaving 5 bases between them. CDR3 amino acids: CASSLGGSGNTIYF. CDR3 nucleotide sequence: TGTGCCAGCAGCTTAGGGGGTTCTGGAAACACCATATATTTT.

The chain joins TRBV2 to TRBJ1-2, with D unclear. The V gene's germline CDR1 is SNHLY and CDR2 FYNNEI. This CDR3 is built from 13 residues. V was shortened by 3 bases and J by 0 bases, with 5 bases between the two germline ends. The chain's CDR3 is CASSEGTNYGYTF. The CDR3 DNA sequence: TGTGCCAGCAGTGAGGGGACTAACTATGGCTACACCTTC.

The chain links TRBV25-1 to TRBJ1-5, with D maybe TRBD1 (5 bases). The V end lost 3 bases, the J end lost 8 bases, and 11 bases lay between the germline ends. CDR1 MGHDK and CDR2 SYGVNS come from the germline V gene. The CDR3 length is 13 residues. The DNA for the CDR3 is TGTGCCAGCAGTGATTCTGGAGGGGAGCCCCAGCATTTT. It yields the protein CASSDSGGEPQHF. The whole variable domain, remainder taken from reference TRBV25-1 and TRBJ1-5, is EADIYQTPRYLVIGTGKKITLECSQTMGHDKMYWYQQDPGMELHLIHYSYGVNSTEKGDLSSESTVSRIRTEHFPLTLESARPSHTSQYLCASSDSGGEPQHFGDGTRLSIL.

This chain connects TRBV27 to TRBJ2-7, with 8 bases identical to TRBD1. In germline, CDR1 is MNHEY, CDR2 SMNVEV (reference sequence). Trimming cost V 6 bases and J 3 bases; bases outside gene matches: 10. This CDR3 is built from 15 residues. The CDR3 region has the DNA TGTGCCAGCAGCCCCTTGGACAGGGCATACTACGAGCAGTACTTC. Residues: CASSPLDRAYYEQYF.

The chain is built from TRBV2 and TRBJ1-2, with a tentative D call TRBD1 (6 bases). The CDR3 spans 13 residues. The germline CDR1 and CDR2 sequences are SNHLY and FYNNEI. V lost 11 bases and J lost 8, with 21 bases in between. Here the CDR3 reads CAVAFRTERGYTF. For the CDR3, the DNA is TGTGCCGTAGCTTTTAGGACAGAGAGGGGCTACACCTTC.

The chain links TRBV5-6 to TRBJ1-3; TRBD1 aligns across 7 bases. CDR1 is SGHDT, CDR2 YYEEEE, per germline. Germline trimming cut 4 bases from V and 2 bases from J; bases unmatched to any gene: 3. The CDR3 consists of 14 residues. CDR3 in amino acids: CASSVDRAGNTIYF. In nucleotides, the CDR3 is TGTGCCAGCAGCGTCGACAGGGCTGGAAACACCATATATTTT.

This sequence joins TRBV28 and TRBJ2-7; D remains ambiguous. The CDR3 has 13 amino acids. The V gene lost 2 bases and the J gene lost 7 bases, with 12 bases spanning the gap. Germline lookup yields CDR1 MDHEN and CDR2 SYDVKM. In DNA form, the CDR3 reads TGTGCCAGCAGTTTAAATGTATGGGATGAGCAGTACTTC. It codes for CASSLNVWDEQYF.

The CDR3 reads CAISDPPGESQETQYF. In nucleotides, the CDR3 is TGTGCCATCAGTGACCCCCCTGGAGAAAGCCAAGAGACCCAGTACTTC. The chain is built from TRBV10-3 and TRBJ2-5, with D unresolved. This CDR3 spans 16 amino acids. Trimming stripped 3 bases from V and 1 base from J, with 15 bases between. Germline V lookup: CDR1 ENHRY, CDR2 SYGVKD.

The chain is built from TRBV9 and TRBJ2-7; the D gene is possibly TRBD1 (5 bases). The CDR3 is 15 residues long. With 4 bases removed from V and 0 bases from J, the gap between germline ends came to 14 bases. Germline V gives CDR1 SGDLS, CDR2 YYNGEE. The CDR3 coding sequence is TGTGCCAGCAGCTGGGGCCCTCTCGGCTCCTACGAGCAGTACTTC. Translating it yields CASSWGPLGSYEQYF.

This chain uses TRBV4-3 with TRBJ1-1; no definite D call. Germline-derived CDR1 and CDR2 are LGHNA and YSLEER. The V end was cut by 1 base, the J end by 1 base, with 16 bases between. This CDR3 is built from 17 residues. The CDR3 nucleotides are TGCGCCAGCAGCCAAGTCTTAAATTGGGTTGGGAACACTGAAGCTTTCTTT. This translates into CASSQVLNWVGNTEAFF.

V and J are TRBV7-2 and TRBJ2-3, with 7 bases that match TRBD1. The CDR3 is 14 residues long. V lost 1 base, J lost 4 bases, and 2 bases stayed unmatched. CDR1 and CDR2 from the germline V gene are SGHTA and FQGNSA. The CDR3 region is CASSLGRGSDTQYF. The CDR3 coding sequence is TGTGCCAGCAGCTTAGGCAGGGGGTCAGATACGCAGTATTTT.

This clone was detected only a few times. The rearrangement joins TRBV9 to TRBJ2-7; D uncertain. The CDR3 contains 14 residues. V dropped 3 bases and J dropped 3 bases, with 13 bases sitting between them. Per germline, CDR1 SGDLS and CDR2 YYNGEE. The CDR3 DNA is TGTGCCAGCAGCGCCCGCACAAAGGGCTACGAGCAGTACTTC. Its protein product is CASSARTKGYEQYF.

The chain joins TRBV25-1 to TRBJ2-1; the D call may be TRBD1 or TRBD2 (6 bases each). The germline V gene encodes CDR1 MGHDK and CDR2 SYGVNS. Between the trimmed V and J ends, which lost 1 base and 7 bases, there was a span of 11 bases. The CDR3 covers 14 residues. The CDR3 here is CASSELGGLNEQFF. In DNA form, the CDR3 reads TGTGCCAGCAGTGAATTGGGGGGCCTAAATGAGCAGTTCTTC.

The chain combines TRBV6-5 with TRBJ1-5, with 9 positions matching TRBD1. Per the germline V gene, CDR1 is MNHEY and CDR2 is SVGAGI. The CDR3 runs 14 residues. V lost 11 bases to trimming and J lost 0 bases; unmatched junction nucleotides: 5. CDR3 in amino acids: CAAGTGYSNQPQHF. The CDR3, as DNA: TGTGCCGCTGGGACAGGGTATAGCAATCAGCCCCAGCATTTT.

The chain combines TRBV5-1 with TRBJ2-2; D is possibly TRBD1 (5 bases). CDR1 is SGHRS, CDR2 YFSETQ, per germline. V gave up 4 bases and J gave up 0 bases, with 13 bases separating them. The CDR3 contains 16 residues. CDR3 coding DNA: TGCGCCAGCAGCCCGATACCGACAGCGAACACCGGGGAGCTGTTTTTT. It codes for CASSPIPTANTGELFF.

The chain employs TRBV28 and TRBJ1-5; TRBD1 is a possible D gene (5 bases). Germline CDR1 is MDHEN and CDR2 is SYDVKM. The CDR3 covers 14 residues. The V gene lost 2 bases and the J gene lost 6 bases, with 11 bases spanning the gap. This CDR3 reads CASSLQGEGQPQHF. The CDR3 nucleotides are TGTGCCAGCAGTTTACAGGGCGAGGGTCAGCCCCAGCATTTT.

The chain carries TRBV10-3 and TRBJ1-1, with 9 bases aligning to TRBD1. The CDR3 is 16 residues long. Unmatched junction bases numbered 11, after V lost 6 bases and J lost 3 bases. Germline CDR1 ENHRY, CDR2 SYGVKD. CDR3 sequence reads: CAIREIPGQGYTEAFF. In DNA, the CDR3 is TGTGCCATCAGGGAAATTCCGGGACAGGGTTACACTGAAGCTTTCTTT.

The chain links TRBV7-2 to TRBJ2-3; the D gene could be TRBD1 or TRBD2 (5 bases each). This CDR3 has 13 amino acids. Trimming pared 2 bases from V and 7 bases from J, leaving 10 bases between. In germline, CDR1 is SGHTA, CDR2 FQGNSA. DNA for the CDR3: TGTGCCAGCAGCTTATTGGGACGGAATACGCAGTATTTT. It yields the protein CASSLLGRNTQYF.

The chain employs TRBV7-8 and TRBJ2-3; no reliable D call. Trimming took off 4 bases at V and 0 bases at J, with 11 bases between the two ends. This CDR3 region has 15 residues. In germline, CDR1 is SGHVS, CDR2 FQNEAQ. The CDR3 loop reads CASSSPMDSTDTQYF. Here the CDR3 DNA reads TGTGCCAGCAGCTCCCCGATGGACAGCACAGATACGCAGTATTTT.